A selection of T cell receptor beta chains follows, all from one sample in a study of blood T cells in healthy people across ages. TCRdb redid the calling of the 5' RACE reads with MiXCR, one entry per CDR3 protein. The profile covers over 1.5 million distinct CDR3 sequences, with about 49% appearing a single time and about 2.1% taken by the ten largest. The material sequenced was blood. These receptors came from a woman between 40 and 55 years old in good health. The CDR3 runs from the conserved cysteine through the conserved F or W. The D gene is left open where the match is weak. Clone size is stated in some rows and not others, as once, few, many or a class when expanded.

TRBV29-1	few	-	TRBJ1-2	CSVEGARQVVRGGYTF	TGCAGCGTTGAAGGGGCGCGACAGGTTGTGAGGGGTGGCTACACCTTC
TRBV27	-	TRBD1	TRBJ2-7	CASSSGDRPTYNEQYF	TGTGCCAGCAGTTCAGGGGACAGGCCCACTTACAATGAGCAGTACTTC
TRBV12-5	-	-	TRBJ1-2	CASGLSLNYGYTF	TGTGCTAGTGGTTTGTCCCTTAACTATGGCTACACCTTC
TRBV6-5	-	TRBD1	TRBJ2-1	CASSSPRGIAVNEQFF	TGTGCCAGCAGTTCCCCCAGGGGGATCGCTGTCAATGAGCAGTTCTTC
TRBV6-2/TRBV6-3	-	TRBD2	TRBJ2-3	CASSPRTSGATDTQYF	TGTGCCAGCAGTCCACGGACTAGCGGGGCCACAGATACGCAGTATTTT
TRBV4-1	once	TRBD1	TRBJ2-7	CASSQVPSGQGGYEQYF	TGCGCCAGCAGCCAAGTACCCTCGGGACAGGGGGGCTACGAGCAGTACTTC
TRBV27	few	TRBD1	TRBJ2-7	CASSHPGQSYEQYF	TGTGCCAGCAGTCACCCGGGACAGTCCTACGAGCAGTACTTC
TRBV7-2	few	TRBD1	TRBJ2-7	CASSAGDRPYEQYF	TGTGCCAGCAGCGCCGGGGACAGACCCTACGAGCAGTACTTC
TRBV28	-	-	TRBJ2-7	CANSLSGTLGEQYF	TGTGCCAACAGTTTATCAGGCACTTTAGGCGAGCAGTACTTC
TRBV6-6	few	-	TRBJ2-3	CATIGGTHPSTDTQYF	TGTGCCACCATTGGAGGAACCCATCCTAGCACAGATACGCAGTATTTT
TRBV4-1	-	-	TRBJ2-3	CASSRADSRSTDTQYF	TGCGCCAGCAGTCGAGCTGACTCACGAAGCACAGATACGCAGTATTTT
TRBV20-1	-	-	TRBJ2-3	CSAITGGPTDTQYF	TGCAGTGCTATAACGGGGGGCCCCACAGATACGCAGTATTTT
TRBV11-2	-	TRBD2	TRBJ2-3	CASSLVASGFTDTQYF	TGTGCCAGCAGCTTAGTGGCTAGCGGGTTCACAGATACGCAGTATTTT
TRBV7-7	few	-	TRBJ2-5	CASSSNTGSKETQYF	TGTGCTAGCAGCTCGAATACCGGGAGTAAAGAGACCCAGTACTTC
TRBV7-2	few	TRBD2	TRBJ2-5	CASSSLAGVWTQYF	TGTGCCAGCAGCTCACTAGCGGGGGTTTGGACCCAGTACTTC
TRBV29-1	few	TRBD2	TRBJ2-7	CSVAASSGYNEQYF	TGCAGCGTTGCGGCGTCTAGCGGATACAATGAGCAGTACTTC
TRBV28	-	-	TRBJ2-5	CASSSPPPDIKTQYF	TGTGCCAGCAGTTCCCCGCCGCCGGACATAAAGACCCAGTACTTC
TRBV5-1	-	-	TRBJ2-7	CASSLGPVRTAYEQYF	TGCGCCAGCAGCTTGGGCCCTGTCAGAACCGCCTACGAGCAGTACTTC
TRBV6-1	-	TRBD1	TRBJ2-7	CASSDKGQGTYEQYF	TGTGCCAGCAGTGACAAGGGACAGGGAACCTACGAGCAGTACTTC
TRBV7-8	-	-	TRBJ2-5	CASSLAVVMESTREAQYF	TGTGCCAGCAGCTTAGCGGTCGTCATGGAAAGTACGAGAGAGGCCCAGTACTTC
TRBV29-1	-	-	TRBJ1-1	CSLREGNTEAFF	TGCAGCTTACGAGAGGGGAACACTGAAGCTTTCTTT
TRBV2	-	TRBD1	TRBJ1-2	CASSLTGTGGVNYGYTF	TGTGCCAGCAGCCTGACCGGGACAGGGGGAGTTAACTATGGCTACACCTTC
TRBV7-2	few	-	TRBJ2-3	CASSSYSGTLQYF	TGTGCCAGCAGCTCGTACTCCGGGACCCTGCAGTATTTT
TRBV5-1	few	-	TRBJ2-1	CASSFRRVGYNNEQFF	TGCGCCAGCAGCTTCCGTCGGGTAGGGTACAACAATGAGCAGTTCTTC
TRBV20-1	-	TRBD2	TRBJ2-1	CSASLLAGTYNEQFF	TGCAGTGCTAGTTTACTAGCGGGGACCTACAATGAGCAGTTCTTC
TRBV4-3	few	-	TRBJ2-3	CASSEKRAGPEDTQYF	TGCGCCAGCAGCGAAAAGCGGGCAGGTCCGGAGGATACGCAGTATTTT
TRBV12-3/TRBV12-4	few	-	TRBJ2-3	CASSSGTWSQYF	TGTGCCAGCAGTTCAGGGACCTGGTCGCAGTATTTT
TRBV11-1	few	-	TRBJ2-5	CASSLLRSSKETQYF	TGTGCCAGCAGCTTACTCAGGTCGTCCAAAGAGACCCAGTACTTC
TRBV28	-	-	TRBJ2-1	CASSLYGWAGGAYNEQFF	TGTGCCAGCAGTTTATACGGCTGGGCAGGGGGGGCCTACAATGAGCAGTTCTTC
TRBV7-8	-	TRBD1	TRBJ1-1	CASSPPTGKANTEAFF	TGTGCCAGCAGCCCGCCGACAGGGAAGGCGAACACTGAAGCTTTCTTT
TRBV4-3	-	-	TRBJ2-5	CASSQDRTRVETQYF	TGCGCCAGCAGCCAAGATCGTACGCGGGTCGAGACCCAGTACTTC
TRBV20-1	few	TRBD1	TRBJ2-4	CSSSRGLGENIQYF	TGCAGTTCCTCCAGGGGGCTCGGGGAAAACATTCAGTACTTC
TRBV2	-	TRBD1	TRBJ1-1	CATQGQPNTEAFF	TGTGCCACCCAGGGACAGCCGAACACTGAAGCTTTCTTT
TRBV11-2	-	-	TRBJ2-5	CASSRTGILREQYF	TGTGCCAGCAGTCGAACCGGGATATTAAGAGAGCAGTACTTC
TRBV4-3	once	TRBD1	TRBJ1-2	CASSQATGTGEGYTF	TGCGCCAGCAGTCAGGCGACCGGGACAGGGGAGGGCTACACCTTC
TRBV20-1	-	-	TRBJ2-5	CSAHPGGASETQYF	TGCAGCGCACATCCAGGGGGGGCGTCAGAGACCCAGTACTTC
TRBV4-3	-	TRBD1	TRBJ2-7	CASSQGEDRGNEQYF	TGCGCCAGCAGCCAAGGGGAAGACAGGGGCAACGAGCAGTACTTC
TRBV13	few	TRBD1	TRBJ2-1	CASSLRGRTGTNSYNEQFF	TGTGCCAGCAGCTTAAGGGGCCGGACAGGGACGAACTCCTACAATGAGCAGTTCTTC
TRBV7-2	-	TRBD1	TRBJ2-1	CASSPRSGTGTYNEQFF	TGTGCCAGCAGCCCTCGGTCCGGGACAGGGACCTACAATGAGCAGTTCTTC
TRBV28	-	-	TRBJ1-2	CASHQDRNNYGYTF	TGTGCCAGCCACCAAGACAGGAATAACTATGGCTACACCTTC
TRBV20-1	-	-	TRBJ1-2	CSAPDQRNLYGYTF	TGCAGTGCCCCCGACCAGAGGAACCTCTATGGCTACACCTTC
TRBV10-3	-	-	TRBJ1-2	CAISVSEGSSNYGYTF	TGTGCCATCAGTGTGTCCGAGGGCAGTAGTAACTATGGCTACACCTTC
TRBV13	-	-	TRBJ2-4	CASSFKQGWEQYF	TGTGCCAGCAGCTTTAAACAGGGATGGGAGCAGTACTTC
TRBV7-9	-	-	TRBJ2-5	CASSSTIWTQYF	TGTGCCAGCAGCTCGACAATCTGGACCCAGTACTTC
TRBV21-1	once	-	TRBJ2-7	CASDRVKGDRGHYEQYF	TGTGCCAGCGACCGCGTGAAAGGGGACAGGGGGCACTACGAGCAGTACTTC
TRBV14	-	-	TRBJ2-7	CASSQYGHYNYEQYF	TGTGCCAGCAGCCAATACGGACACTATAACTACGAGCAGTACTTC
TRBV5-6	few	-	TRBJ2-5	CASSSQWQETQYF	TGTGCCAGCAGCTCCCAGTGGCAAGAGACCCAGTACTTC
TRBV20-1	-	TRBD2	TRBJ2-5	CSATLAGGPQETQYF	TGCAGTGCTACCCTAGCGGGGGGCCCTCAAGAGACCCAGTACTTC
TRBV10-3	-	-	TRBJ1-2	CAIRPSSGQNYGYTF	TGTGCCATCAGGCCTTCGTCGGGGCAAAACTATGGCTACACCTTC
TRBV7-9	few	TRBD2	TRBJ2-1	CASSSSRSGAGYNEQFF	TGTGCCAGCAGCTCTTCCCGGAGCGGGGCAGGGTACAATGAGCAGTTCTTC
TRBV4-1	-	-	TRBJ2-6	CASSQVVSRANVLTF	TGCGCCAGCAGCCAAGTTGTGTCTAGGGCCAACGTCCTGACTTTC
TRBV7-2	once	-	TRBJ1-5	CASSLGRDRSQPQHF	TGTGCCAGCAGCTTAGGCCGAGACAGGTCACAGCCCCAGCATTTT
TRBV12-3/TRBV12-4	-	TRBD2	TRBJ2-1	CASTSGGPGGEQFF	TGTGCCAGCACTAGCGGGGGGCCAGGGGGTGAGCAGTTCTTC
TRBV29-1	-	-	TRBJ2-5	CSVDVTPVTGTRRGTQYF	TGCAGCGTGGACGTTACTCCCGTAACAGGGACCAGACGGGGGACCCAGTACTTC
TRBV28	few	-	TRBJ2-6	CASSSPTTGANVLTF	TGTGCCAGCAGTTCCCCGACGACAGGGGCCAACGTCCTGACTTTC
TRBV29-1	-	-	TRBJ2-3	CSVEGPDTDTQYF	TGCAGCGTTGAAGGCCCGGACACAGATACGCAGTATTTT
TRBV29-1	few	TRBD2	TRBJ2-3	CSARETTSGGIPDTQYF	TGCAGCGCCCGGGAGACCACTAGCGGGGGAATTCCAGATACGCAGTATTTT
TRBV9	few	-	TRBJ2-7	CASSDMLGYEQYF	TGTGCCAGCAGCGACATGTTAGGCTACGAGCAGTACTTC